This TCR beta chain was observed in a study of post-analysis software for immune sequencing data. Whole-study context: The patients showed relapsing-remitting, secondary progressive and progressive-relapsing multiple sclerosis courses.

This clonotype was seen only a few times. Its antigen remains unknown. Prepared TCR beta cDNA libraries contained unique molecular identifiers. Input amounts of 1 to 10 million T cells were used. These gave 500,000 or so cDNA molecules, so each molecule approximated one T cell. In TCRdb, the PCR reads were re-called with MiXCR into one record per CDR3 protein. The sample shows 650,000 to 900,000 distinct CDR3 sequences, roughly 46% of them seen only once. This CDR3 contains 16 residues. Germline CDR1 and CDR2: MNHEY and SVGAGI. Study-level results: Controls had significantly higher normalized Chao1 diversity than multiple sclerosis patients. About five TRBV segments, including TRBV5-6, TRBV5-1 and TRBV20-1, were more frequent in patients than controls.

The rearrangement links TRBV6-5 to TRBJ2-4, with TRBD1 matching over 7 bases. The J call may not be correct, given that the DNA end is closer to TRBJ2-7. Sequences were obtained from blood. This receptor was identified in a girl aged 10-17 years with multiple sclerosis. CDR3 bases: TGTGCCAGCAGTTACTCGAAGCAGGGGGTCGCCTACGAGCAGTACTTC. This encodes CASSYSKQGVAYEQYF.